The 24 T cell receptor beta chains listed next were all sequenced from one sample in a study of blood T cell repertoires in COVID-19. Sequencing used immunoSEQ multiplex PCR; TCRdb keeps in-frame clones, though not all of them. Altogether roughly 420,000 clones are present, 70% to 90% being singletons, with the ten largest covering 0.95% to 1%. The sequenced material came from PBMCs or T cells enriched from blood (not recorded which). The receptors originated from a woman younger than 45 with acute COVID-19.

The chain combines TRBV15 with TRBJ2-7; weak D call: TRBD1 (5 bases). V lost 5 bases and J lost 5, with 16 bases in between. This CDR3 spans 14 amino acids. Germline V gene lookup returns CDR1 LNHNV and CDR2 YYDKDF (reference sequence). CDR3 in DNA: TGTGCCACCAGCCGACGACAGTCCCTGAACGAGCAGTACTTC. Its protein is CATSRRQSLNEQYF.

This chain connects TRBV11-1 to TRBJ2-1; D unclear. The CDR3 runs 15 residues. Trimming removed 5 bases from V and 5 bases from J, with 16 bases in between. Germline lookup yields CDR1 SGHAT and CDR2 FQDESV (reference sequence). The CDR3 nucleotides read TGTGCCAGCAGCCCCCTGGGCCCGTCCCACAATGAGCAGTTCTTC. Translation gives CASSPLGPSHNEQFF.

The chain combines TRBV24-1 with TRBJ2-7; a possible D gene is TRBD2 (7 bases). The CDR3 consists of 19 residues. Trimming left V 1 base short and J 0 bases short, with 21 bases between. Germline loops: CDR1 KGHDR, CDR2 SFDVKD. The CDR3 sequence is CATSDFNRDRGLSSYEQYF. CDR3 sequence (DNA): TGTGCCACCAGTGATTTTAACAGGGACCGGGGACTAAGCTCCTACGAGCAGTACTTC.

The chain joins TRBV7-9 to TRBJ2-3; 10 bases are shared with TRBD2. V was clipped by 1 base and J by 0 bases; unmatched bases: 7. This CDR3 is 18 amino acids long. The germline V gene has CDR1 SEHNR and CDR2 FQNEAQ (reference sequence). CDR3: CASSLVQLAGSSTDTQYF. As DNA, the CDR3 is TGTGCCAGCAGCTTAGTTCAACTAGCGGGGAGTAGCACAGATACGCAGTATTTT.

V usage is TRBV5-1 and J usage is TRBJ1-4, with a possible D match to TRBD1 (5 bases). V gave up 6 bases and J gave up 1 base, with 16 bases separating them. In germline, CDR1 is SGHRS, CDR2 YFSETQ. CDR3 length: 16 amino acids. CDR3 protein: CASTDRTTGTNEKLFF. The DNA for the CDR3 is TGCGCCAGCACCGACCGAACAACAGGAACTAATGAAAAACTGTTTTTT.

This clone was counted a few times. The genes are TRBV24-1 and TRBJ1-1, with unresolved D. The CDR3 length is 13 residues. The V gene lost 6 bases and the J gene lost 1 base, with 8 bases spanning the gap. The germline gives CDR1 KGHDR, CDR2 SFDVKD. This CDR3 reads CATSPSGNTEAFF. CDR3 nucleotides: TGTGCCACCAGTCCTTCGGGGAACACTGAAGCTTTCTTT.

The V gene is TRBV30, the J gene TRBJ1-3; no clear D gene. Deletions cut 3 bases from V and 4 bases from J, with 16 bases between. The CDR3 runs to 15 residues. Per the germline V gene, CDR1 is GTSNPN and CDR2 is SVGIG (reference sequence). The CDR3: CAWSPGRSAGNTIYF. CDR3 coding DNA: TGTGCCTGGAGCCCCGGGAGGTCCGCAGGAAACACCATATATTTT.

The chain joins TRBV11-3 to TRBJ2-3; 9 bases align to TRBD1. This CDR3 is built from 19 residues. V was pared by 3 bases and J by 0 bases, with 13 bases of the junction left unmatched. Germline V gene data show CDR1 as SGHNT and CDR2 as YENEEA. This chain's CDR3 is CASSFHRPGTGLSTDTQYF. As DNA, the CDR3 is TGTGCCAGCAGCTTTCATCGACCAGGGACAGGGTTAAGCACAGATACGCAGTATTTT.

The chain couples TRBV29-1 to TRBJ2-7; the D gene is possibly TRBD2 (6 bases). The CDR3 loop spans 12 amino acids. The germline CDR1 and CDR2 sequences are SQVTM and ANQGSEA. Trimming took off 5 bases at V and 4 bases at J, with 12 bases between the two ends. CDR3 nucleotides: TGCAGCGTTCGGGACTCGGTTTACGAGCAGTACTTC. It codes for CSVRDSVYEQYF.

As for this clone: Other DNA sequences in the sample encode the same CDR3. V gene TRBV30 combines with J gene TRBJ1-1; D not certain. CDR1 is GTSNPN and CDR2 is SVGIG in the germline V gene (reference sequence). The CDR3 extends over 13 amino acids. V lost 0 bases to trimming and J lost 1 base, with 6 bases between them. The CDR3 DNA sequence: TGTGCCTGGAGTGTACGAGGGAACACTGAAGCTTTCTTT. It translates to CAWSVRGNTEAFF.

This chain joins TRBV20-1 and TRBJ2-1, with D hard to call. The CDR3 is 10 amino acids. Trimming took 6 bases from V and 3 from J, leaving 3 bases between them. Germline lookup yields CDR1 DFQATT and CDR2 SNEGSKA (reference sequence). For the CDR3, the DNA is TGCAGTGCCCGCTACAATGAGCAGTTCTTC. It specifies CSARYNEQFF.

Points on this clone: This specimen includes other DNA sequences encoding the same CDR3. The J gene is TRBJ1-1, the V gene TRBV5-4; D possibly corresponds to TRBD1 (5 bases). Trimming left V 2 bases short and J 4 bases short, with 6 bases between. The CDR3 sequence is 12 residues long. Germline-derived CDR1 and CDR2 are SGHNT and YYREEE (reference sequence). The CDR3 region has the DNA TGTGCCAGCAGCTTCGGGGGCACTGAAGCTTTCTTT. Protein product: CASSFGGTEAFF.

This chain links TRBV6-2 or TRBV6-3 with TRBJ1-5, with 8 bases aligning to TRBD1. V shed 0 bases and J 9 bases; nucleotides not matched to a gene: 13. The CDR3 is made up of 17 amino acids. The germline CDR1 and CDR2 sequences are MNHEY and SVGEGT. The CDR3 sequence: CASSYSASGQGISPQHF. The CDR3 DNA reads TGTGCCAGCAGTTACTCGGCATCAGGACAGGGAATTTCGCCCCAGCATTTT.

The chain uses TRBV7-9 and TRBJ2-2; TRBD1 matches 8 bases. From germline, CDR1 is SEHNR and CDR2 FQNEAQ (reference sequence). J was trimmed by 6 bases and V by 5 bases; bases with no gene match: 17. This CDR3 comprises 18 residues. CDR3 residues: CASSEESWTGSLPGELFF. DNA of the CDR3: TGTGCCAGCAGCGAGGAAAGTTGGACAGGGAGTCTCCCCGGGGAGCTGTTTTTT.

V gene TRBV5-6 combines with J gene TRBJ1-2, with D perhaps TRBD1 (6 bases). V was cut by 4 bases and J by 5 bases, with 12 bases left in between. In germline, CDR1 is SGHDT, CDR2 YYEEEE. CDR3 length: 13 amino acids. This CDR3 reads CASSTTGTYGYTF. Here the CDR3 DNA reads TGTGCCAGCAGCACGACAGGAACATATGGCTACACCTTC.

The V call is TRBV3-1 (or the pseudogene TRBV3-2), the J call TRBJ1-2, with 8 bases aligning to TRBD1. The V gene end was trimmed by 0 bases and the J gene end by 5 bases; junction bases not matched to a gene: 8. Per germline, CDR1 LGHDT and CDR2 YNNKEL (reference sequence). The CDR3 is 16 residues long. The CDR3 DNA sequence: TGTGCCAGCAGCCAAGATCGGGACAGGCCCTATTATGGCTACACCTTC. Translating gives CASSQDRDRPYYGYTF.

The rearrangement joins TRBV11-2 to TRBJ2-1; 14 bases are shared with TRBD2. CDR1 and CDR2 from the germline V gene are SGHAT and FQNNGV. CDR3 length equals 20 residues. The junction had 16 bases not matched to a gene; V was cut back by 0 bases and J by 9 bases. The CDR3 DNA is TGTGCCAGCAGCTTAGATTTGTCTATTGTGACTAGCGGGGGGGACGTTGAGCAGTTCTTC. Translation: CASSLDLSIVTSGGDVEQFF.

This chain uses TRBV7-9 with TRBJ1-4, with D perhaps matching TRBD1 (6 bases). The CDR3 sequence is 16 residues long. Germline assignment: CDR1 SEHNR and CDR2 FQNEAQ (reference sequence). V lost 5 bases and J lost 0, with 13 bases in between. The CDR3 sequence: CASSLDRPSTNEKLFF. The CDR3 nucleotides read TGTGCCAGCAGCCTAGACAGGCCATCAACTAATGAAAAACTGTTTTTT.

The chain employs TRBV6-5 and TRBJ2-5, with 7 bases lining up with TRBD1. V gave up 5 bases and J gave up 4 bases; unmatched junction bases: 7. CDR1 is MNHEY, CDR2 SVGAGI, per germline. The CDR3 is 14 amino acids. The CDR3 loop reads CASSPDRVRETQYF. In DNA form, the CDR3 reads TGTGCCAGCAGTCCTGACAGGGTACGAGAGACCCAGTACTTC.

The chain is built from TRBV5-6 and TRBJ1-3; D is undetermined. Germline V lookup: CDR1 SGHDT, CDR2 YYEEEE. Trimming shortened V by 0 bases and J by 0 bases, and 10 bases separated the two germline ends. CDR3 length: 16 residues. The DNA for the CDR3 is TGTGCCAGCAGCTTGGGTATGCGGCCCTCTGGAAACACCATATATTTT. Translating gives CASSLGMRPSGNTIYF.

This CDR3 reads CASSLMRRLSSYEQYF. The CDR3 DNA sequence: TGTGCCAGCAGCTTAATGAGGCGGTTGAGCTCCTACGAGCAGTACTTC. This chain uses TRBV5-8 with TRBJ2-7; D is unresolved. The CDR3 runs to 16 residues. V was clipped by 2 bases and J by 0 bases, with 15 bases between them. Germline CDR1 SGHTS, CDR2 YDEGEE.

The rearrangement uses TRBV3-1 (or the pseudogene TRBV3-2) and TRBJ2-7, with no clear D. The CDR3 has 12 residues. V lost 2 bases and J lost 7, with 9 bases in between. Germline CDR1 is LGHDT and CDR2 is YNNKEL (reference sequence). The CDR3 DNA is TGTGCCAGCAGCCAATTTTTCGGGGAGCAGTACTTC. Translating it yields CASSQFFGEQYF.

V and J are TRBV9 and TRBJ2-7; possible D gene TRBD2, 7 bases. The CDR3 is 18 residues long. From germline, CDR1 is SGDLS and CDR2 YYNGEE. V lost 3 bases to trimming and J lost 4 bases, with 26 bases between them. CDR3 loop: CASSAGGSRGPLWYEQYF. The CDR3 DNA sequence: TGTGCCAGCAGCGCCGGGGGGTCGCGGGGGCCCCTTTGGTACGAGCAGTACTTC.

V usage is TRBV11-2 and J usage is TRBJ1-6; no reliable D call. This CDR3 spans 13 amino acids. Per the germline V gene, CDR1 is SGHAT and CDR2 is FQNNGV. Trimming removed 0 bases from V and 13 bases from J, with 10 bases in between. CDR3 sequence: CASSLDRGDPLHF. The CDR3 nucleotides read TGTGCCAGCAGCTTAGATCGCGGAGACCCCCTCCACTTT.